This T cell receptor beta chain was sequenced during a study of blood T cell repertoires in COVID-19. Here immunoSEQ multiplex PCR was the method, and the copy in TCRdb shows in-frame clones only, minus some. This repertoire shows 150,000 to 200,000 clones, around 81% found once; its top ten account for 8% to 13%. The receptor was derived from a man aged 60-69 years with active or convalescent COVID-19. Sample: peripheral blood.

The CDR3 DNA is TGCGCCAGCAGCTCGAGGACTAGCGGGAGTGGCGAGCAGTACTTC. Translating gives CASSSRTSGSGEQYF. The V gene is TRBV5-1, the J gene TRBJ2-7; TRBD2 agrees at 13 bases. The CDR3 consists of 15 residues. Trimming cost V 3 bases and J 6 bases; bases outside gene matches: 6. CDR1 SGHRS and CDR2 YFSETQ come from the germline V gene.